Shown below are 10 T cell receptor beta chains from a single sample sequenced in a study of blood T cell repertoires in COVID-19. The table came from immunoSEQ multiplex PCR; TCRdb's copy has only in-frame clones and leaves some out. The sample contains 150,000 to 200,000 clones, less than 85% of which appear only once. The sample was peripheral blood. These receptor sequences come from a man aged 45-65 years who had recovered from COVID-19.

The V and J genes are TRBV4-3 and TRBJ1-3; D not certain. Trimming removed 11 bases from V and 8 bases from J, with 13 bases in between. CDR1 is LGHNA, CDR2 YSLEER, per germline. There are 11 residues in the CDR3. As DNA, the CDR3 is TGCGCCCGGTCTTATATTGACACCATATATTTT. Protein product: CARSYIDTIYF.

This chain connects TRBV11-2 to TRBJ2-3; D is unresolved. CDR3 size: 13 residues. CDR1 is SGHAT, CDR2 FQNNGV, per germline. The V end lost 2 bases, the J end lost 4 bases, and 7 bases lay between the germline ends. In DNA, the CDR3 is TGTGCCAGCAGCTTATGGTCAGCAGATACGCAGTATTTT. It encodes CASSLWSADTQYF.

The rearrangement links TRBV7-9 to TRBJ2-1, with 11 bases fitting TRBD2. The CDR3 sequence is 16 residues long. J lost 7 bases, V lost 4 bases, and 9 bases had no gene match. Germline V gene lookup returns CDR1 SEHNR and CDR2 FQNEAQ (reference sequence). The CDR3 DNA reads TGTGCCAGCAGCTGGGCCGGGACTAGCGGAAGTAATGAGCAGTTCTTC. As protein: CASSWAGTSGSNEQFF.

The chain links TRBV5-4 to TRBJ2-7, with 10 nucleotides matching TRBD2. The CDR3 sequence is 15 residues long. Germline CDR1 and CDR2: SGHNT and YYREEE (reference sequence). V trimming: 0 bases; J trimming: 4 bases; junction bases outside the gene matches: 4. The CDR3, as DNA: TGTGCCAGCAGCTTGGGGACTAGCGGAGTTTACGAGCAGTACTTC. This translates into CASSLGTSGVYEQYF.

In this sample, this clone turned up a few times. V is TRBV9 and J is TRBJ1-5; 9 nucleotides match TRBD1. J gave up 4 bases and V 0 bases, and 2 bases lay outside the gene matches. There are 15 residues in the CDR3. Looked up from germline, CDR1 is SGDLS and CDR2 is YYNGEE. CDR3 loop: CASSVDGQGNQPQHF. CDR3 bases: TGTGCCAGCAGCGTAGATGGACAGGGGAATCAGCCCCAGCATTTT.

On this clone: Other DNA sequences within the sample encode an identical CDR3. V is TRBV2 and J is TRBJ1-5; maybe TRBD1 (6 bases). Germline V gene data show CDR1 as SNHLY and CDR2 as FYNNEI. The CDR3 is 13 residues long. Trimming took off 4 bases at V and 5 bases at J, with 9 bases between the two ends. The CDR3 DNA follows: TGTGCCAGCAGTGTTCAGGGGTATCAGCCCCAGCATTTT. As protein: CASSVQGYQPQHF. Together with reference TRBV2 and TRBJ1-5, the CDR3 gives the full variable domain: EPEVTQTPSHQVTQMGQEVILRCVPISNHLYFYWYRQILGQKVEFLVSFYNNEISEKSEIFDDQFSVERPDGSNFTLKIRSTKLEDSAMYFCASSVQGYQPQHFGDGTRLSIL.

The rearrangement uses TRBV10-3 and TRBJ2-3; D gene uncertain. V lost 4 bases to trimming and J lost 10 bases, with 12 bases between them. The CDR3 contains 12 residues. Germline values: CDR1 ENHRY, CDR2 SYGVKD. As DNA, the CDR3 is TGTGCCATCAGTGGGAGATCTTTACCGCAGTATTTT. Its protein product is CAISGRSLPQYF.

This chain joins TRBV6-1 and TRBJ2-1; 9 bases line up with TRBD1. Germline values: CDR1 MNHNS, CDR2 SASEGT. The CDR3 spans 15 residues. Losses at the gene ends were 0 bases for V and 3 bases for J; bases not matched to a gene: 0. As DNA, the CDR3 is TGTGCCAGCAGTGAAGCGGGACAGGGCTACAATGAGCAGTTCTTC. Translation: CASSEAGQGYNEQFF.

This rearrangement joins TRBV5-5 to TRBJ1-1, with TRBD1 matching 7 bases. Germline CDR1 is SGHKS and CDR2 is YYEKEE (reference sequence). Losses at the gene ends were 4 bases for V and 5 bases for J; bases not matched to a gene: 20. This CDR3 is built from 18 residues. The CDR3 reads CASSPSYLQGSRGTEAFF. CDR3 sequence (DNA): TGTGCCAGCAGCCCATCGTATCTACAGGGGTCACGGGGGACTGAAGCTTTCTTT.

The CDR3 coding sequence is TGTGCCAGCAGTTCTTGGGAGGTTAATCAGCCCCAGCATTTT. It is translated as CASSSWEVNQPQHF. The chain links TRBV28 to TRBJ1-5; D is uncertain. The V and J ends lost 4 bases and 4 bases respectively, with 11 bases between them. This CDR3 is 14 amino acids long. Germline V gene sequence: CDR1 MDHEN, CDR2 SYDVKM.